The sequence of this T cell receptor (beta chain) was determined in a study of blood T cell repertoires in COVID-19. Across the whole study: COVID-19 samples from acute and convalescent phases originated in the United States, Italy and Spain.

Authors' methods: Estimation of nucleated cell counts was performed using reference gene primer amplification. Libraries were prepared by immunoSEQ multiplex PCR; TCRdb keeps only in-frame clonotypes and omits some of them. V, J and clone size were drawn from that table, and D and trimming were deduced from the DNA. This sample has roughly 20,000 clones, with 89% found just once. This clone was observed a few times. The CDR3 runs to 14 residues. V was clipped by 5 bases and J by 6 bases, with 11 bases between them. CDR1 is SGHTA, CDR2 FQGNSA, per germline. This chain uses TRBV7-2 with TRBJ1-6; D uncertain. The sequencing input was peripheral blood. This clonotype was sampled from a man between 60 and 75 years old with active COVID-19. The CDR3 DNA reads TGTGCCAGCAGCCCACGCGCGGGTAATTCACCCCTCCACTTT. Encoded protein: CASSPRAGNSPLHF.